Following are 20 T cell receptor beta chains from one sample sequenced in a study of blood T cell repertoires in COVID-19 (dated by TCRdb to 2018 to 2020). The protocol used for the library was the immunoSEQ multiplex PCR assay. Drawn from immuneACCESS, this table holds only the in-frame rearrangements with V and J called that TCRdb kept. Clones are partly lost; checked studies trace under half to an unresolved V gene and leave the rest unexplained. This sample lists over 300,000 clones; approximately 83% were detected once. The ten largest clones capture more than 2% of the sample. The specimen sequenced was PBMCs or T cells enriched from blood (not recorded which). The source is a young man who had recovered from COVID-19.

This chain connects TRBV6-5 to TRBJ2-7; 9 bases are shared with TRBD1. Germline CDR1 MNHEY, CDR2 SVGAGI. The ends lost 6 bases at V and 4 bases at J; junction bases unmatched: 10. This CDR3 region has 15 residues. CDR3 coding DNA: TGTGCCAGCAGCAATACCGGGACAGGGCATTACGAGCAGTACTTC. This translates into CASSNTGTGHYEQYF.

The rearrangement links TRBV24-1 to TRBJ2-5; a weak D match, TRBD1 (5 bases). Trimming removed 4 bases from V and 7 bases from J, with 18 bases in between. The CDR3 consists of 15 residues. Germline CDR1 and CDR2: KGHDR and SFDVKD. The chain's CDR3 is CATSDPGHGSGTQYF. CDR3 nucleotide sequence: TGTGCCACCAGTGACCCTGGACATGGGTCGGGGACCCAGTACTTC.

This clone occurred a few times. The CDR3 nucleotides read TGTGCCAGCAGTAAGACAGGGACCCAAGAGACCCAGTACTTC. It is translated as CASSKTGTQETQYF. The chain links TRBV7-3 to TRBJ2-5; 7 nucleotides match TRBD1. The CDR3 is 14 residues long. Trimming removed 6 bases from V and 1 base from J; junction bases left unmatched: 5. The germline V gene encodes CDR1 SGHTA and CDR2 FQGTGA. Drawing the rest from reference TRBV7-3 and TRBJ2-5, the complete variable domain is GAGVSQTPSNKVTEKGKYVELRCDPISGHTALYWYRQSLGQGPEFLIYFQGTGAADDSGLPNDRFFAVRPEGSVSTLKIQRTERGDSAVYLCASSKTGTQETQYFGPGTRLLVL.

The genes are TRBV2 and TRBJ2-3; D might be TRBD1 (6 bases). Germline V CDR1 and CDR2: SNHLY, FYNNEI. This CDR3 has 15 amino acids. V dropped 9 bases and J dropped 0 bases, with 16 bases sitting between them. CDR3 protein: CARNRQAASTDTQYF. CDR3 nucleotide sequence: TGTGCCAGAAATCGACAGGCAGCTAGCACAGATACGCAGTATTTT.

This chain links TRBV27 with TRBJ2-3; D possibly corresponds to TRBD2 (6 bases). CDR1 and CDR2 from the germline V gene are MNHEY and SMNVEV (reference sequence). V was shortened by 1 base and J by 4 bases, with 15 bases between the two germline ends. CDR3 length: 16 amino acids. The CDR3 protein is CASSLWSSSEADTQYF. The CDR3 nucleotides read TGTGCCAGCAGTTTATGGTCGTCTAGCGAGGCAGATACGCAGTATTTT.

The rearrangement joins TRBV11-2 to TRBJ2-1, with TRBD2 matching over 9 bases. This CDR3 region has 15 residues. Germline assignment: CDR1 SGHAT and CDR2 FQNNGV. V shed 1 base and J 5 bases; nucleotides not matched to a gene: 3. In DNA, the CDR3 is TGTGCCAGCAGCTTAGGACTAGCGGCCCACAATGAGCAGTTCTTC. Its translation is CASSLGLAAHNEQFF.

The gene calls are TRBV9 and TRBJ1-2; weak D call: TRBD1 (5 bases). Germline CDR1 is SGDLS and CDR2 is YYNGEE. The CDR3 spans 16 residues. V dropped 0 bases and J dropped 0 bases, with 12 bases sitting between them. The CDR3 reads CASSVGSGGTNYGYTF. DNA for the CDR3: TGTGCCAGCAGCGTAGGAAGCGGGGGGACTAACTATGGCTACACCTTC. Drawing the rest from reference TRBV9 and TRBJ1-2, the complete variable domain is DSGVTQTPKHLITATGQRVTLRCSPRSGDLSVYWYQQSLDQGLQFLIQYYNGEERAKGNILERFSAQQFPDLHSELNLSSLELGDSALYFCASSVGSGGTNYGYTFGSGTRLTVV.

This chain connects TRBV13 to TRBJ1-1; tentative D call: TRBD1 (5 bases). The CDR3 has 14 amino acids. V was cut by 6 bases and J by 1 base, with 12 bases left in between. CDR1 is PRHDT, CDR2 FYEKMQ, per germline (reference sequence). For the CDR3, the DNA is TGTGCCAGCAGTTACGACAGAGCGAACACTGAAGCTTTCTTT. Amino acid sequence: CASSYDRANTEAFF.

This clone was found a few times. The CDR3 region is CASSERVNQPQHF. DNA for the CDR3: TGTGCCAGCAGTGAACGGGTCAATCAGCCCCAGCATTTT. V usage is TRBV2 and J usage is TRBJ1-5; the D is unclear. In germline, CDR1 is SNHLY, CDR2 FYNNEI. The CDR3 sequence is 13 residues long. Trimming shortened V by 2 bases and J by 3 bases, and 5 bases separated the two germline ends. The whole variable domain, filled in from reference TRBV2 and TRBJ1-5, reads EPEVTQTPSHQVTQMGQEVILRCVPISNHLYFYWYRQILGQKVEFLVSFYNNEISEKSEIFDDQFSVERPDGSNFTLKIRSTKLEDSAMYFCASSERVNQPQHFGDGTRLSIL.

The chain joins TRBV10-3 to TRBJ1-1, with 12 bases matching TRBD1. The CDR3 has 17 amino acids. V lost 6 bases, J lost 3 bases, and 11 bases stayed unmatched. Germline V CDR1 and CDR2: ENHRY, SYGVKD. CDR3 in amino acids: CAIRGTGGPSPYTEAFF. CDR3 nucleotides: TGTGCCATCAGAGGGACAGGGGGCCCTTCTCCCTACACTGAAGCTTTCTTT.

The chain couples TRBV5-8 to TRBJ1-3, with 9 bases matching TRBD1. The CDR3 is 17 residues long. From germline, CDR1 is SGHTS and CDR2 YDEGEE. The junction had 13 bases not matched to a gene; V was cut back by 3 bases and J by 6 bases. Written as DNA, the CDR3 is TGTGCCAGCAGCTCCTGGACAGGGGAAGGGGTGGAAAACACCATATATTTT. Translating gives CASSSWTGEGVENTIYF.

This sequence joins TRBV6-5 and TRBJ2-7; D is unclear. This CDR3 has 15 amino acids. Germline CDR1 MNHEY, CDR2 SVGAGI. Trimming left V 6 bases short and J 2 bases short, with 17 bases between. CDR3 sequence: CASSPHDAAPYEQYF. The CDR3, as DNA: TGTGCCAGCAGCCCGCACGACGCGGCCCCCTACGAGCAGTACTTC.

The rearrangement joins TRBV7-6 to TRBJ1-6; TRBD1 aligns across 7 bases. Germline V CDR1 and CDR2: SGHVS, FNYEAQ. The CDR3 runs to 15 residues. The J segment lost 7 bases and the V segment lost 1 base, leaving 4 bases of the junction unmatched. The CDR3 sequence: CASSLGQGRNSPLHF. The CDR3 region has the DNA TGTGCCAGCAGCTTAGGACAGGGAAGGAATTCACCCCTCCACTTT.

The V and J genes are TRBV15 and TRBJ2-2, with no clear D. The ends were cut back, 1 base at V and 2 bases at J, with 8 bases in the middle. Germline V gene lookup returns CDR1 LNHNV and CDR2 YYDKDF (reference sequence). The CDR3 is made up of 15 amino acids. CDR3 sequence: CATSRGGTNTGELFF. As DNA, the CDR3 is TGTGCCACCAGCAGAGGCGGCACCAACACCGGGGAGCTGTTTTTT.

The CDR3 is CASTAQEGTEAFF. The CDR3 region has the DNA TGTGCCAGCACCGCTCAGGAGGGCACTGAAGCTTTCTTT. The chain carries TRBV7-2 and TRBJ1-1; D remains unclear. Per the germline V gene, CDR1 is SGHTA and CDR2 is FQGNSA. The CDR3 runs 13 residues. V was shortened by 7 bases and J by 4 bases, with 13 bases between the two germline ends.

The chain uses TRBV7-8 and TRBJ1-1; 8 nucleotides match TRBD1. The germline V gene has CDR1 SGHVS and CDR2 FQNEAQ. This CDR3 has 16 amino acids. Losses at the gene ends were 5 bases for V and 4 bases for J; bases not matched to a gene: 12. CDR3 nucleotide sequence: TGTGCCAGCAGCCTAGACAGGGGCTGGATGGTCACTGAAGCTTTCTTT. Translated, it gives CASSLDRGWMVTEAFF. Full variable domain (remainder filled in from reference TRBV7-8 and TRBJ1-1): GAGVSQSPRYKVAKRGQDVALRCDPISGHVSLFWYQQALGQGPEFLTYFQNEAQLDKSGLPSDRFFAERPEGSVSTLKIQRTQQEDSAVYLCASSLDRGWMVTEAFFGQGTRLTVV.

J is TRBJ2-7 and V is TRBV7-9, with D possibly TRBD1 on 5 matching bases. The CDR3 sequence is 15 residues long. The ends were cut back, 5 bases at V and 3 bases at J, with 17 bases in the middle. The V gene's germline CDR1 is SEHNR and CDR2 FQNEAQ (reference sequence). The CDR3 coding sequence is TGTGCCAGCAGCGACGGATCAGGGCCCGTCTACGAGCAGTACTTC. Translating it yields CASSDGSGPVYEQYF.

This clone turned up a few times. The rearrangement joins TRBV6-5 to TRBJ1-2, with D tentatively TRBD1 (6 bases). Trimming stripped 6 bases from V and 8 bases from J, with 16 bases between. This CDR3 comprises 13 residues. Germline lookup yields CDR1 MNHEY and CDR2 SVGAGI. CDR3 amino acids: CASSIGGAQGYTF. For the CDR3, the DNA is TGTGCCAGCAGCATTGGGGGGGCACAGGGCTACACCTTC.

This clone was seen once. J is TRBJ1-2 and V is TRBV7-2; no firm D call. Trimming cost V 3 bases and J 4 bases, with 6 bases left between them. Germline CDR1 and CDR2: SGHTA and FQGNSA. The CDR3 contains 12 residues. As DNA, the CDR3 is TGTGCCAGCAGCTTTTCTCTCTATGGCTACACCTTC. Translation: CASSFSLYGYTF. The variable domain in full, with the rest retrieved from reference TRBV7-2 and TRBJ1-2, is GAGVSQSPSNKVTEKGKDVELRCDPISGHTALYWYRQSLGQGLEFLIYFQGNSAPDKSGLPSDRFSAERTGGSVSTLTIQRTQQEDSAVYLCASSFSLYGYTFGSGTRLTVV.

This clone was counted a single time. The chain is built from TRBV20-1 and TRBJ2-1, with 8 positions matching TRBD2. With V trimmed by 4 bases and J by 11 bases, 4 bases remained unmatched. Germline values: CDR1 DFQATT, CDR2 SNEGSKA (reference sequence). The CDR3 covers 11 residues. The CDR3 loop reads CSAISGVQQFF. CDR3 nucleotides: TGCAGTGCTATTAGCGGGGTGCAGCAGTTCTTC.